The 20 T cell receptor beta chains presented below share a single source sample, sequenced in a study of blood T cell repertoires in COVID-19. TCRdb's copy holds only in-frame clones and misses some; the assay was immunoSEQ multiplex PCR. The profile shows more than 85,000 clones, 65% to 90% of them singletons. Source material: PBMCs or T cells enriched from blood (not recorded which). These receptor sequences come from a woman aged 45-60 years who had recovered from COVID-19.

This rearrangement joins TRBV5-1 to TRBJ1-1, with 7 nucleotides matching TRBD1. Germline V gene sequence: CDR1 SGHRS, CDR2 YFSETQ. This CDR3 comprises 16 residues. V lost 0 bases to trimming and J lost 10 bases; unmatched junction nucleotides: 15. In DNA, the CDR3 is TGCGCCAGCAGCTTGGGAACTGTAGGGGGCAGGGCAAGAGCTTTCTTT. Its protein product is CASSLGTVGGRARAFF.

The chain has TRBV11-2 and TRBJ2-1; TRBD1 agrees at 10 bases. The CDR3 loop spans 15 amino acids. The germline V gene has CDR1 SGHAT and CDR2 FQNNGV. V lost 5 bases and J lost 7; bases outside the gene matches: 8. This chain's CDR3 is CASSIDRGPRNEQFF. CDR3 coding DNA: TGTGCCAGCAGCATCGACAGGGGGCCTAGAAATGAGCAGTTCTTC. Looking up the rest from reference TRBV11-2 and TRBJ2-1 gives the full variable domain: EAGVAQSPRYKIIEKRQSVAFWCNPISGHATLYWYQQILGQGPKLLIQFQNNGVVDDSQLPKDRFSAERLKGVDSTLKIQPAKLEDSAVYLCASSIDRGPRNEQFFGPGTRLTVL.

This clone showed up just a few times. The chain links TRBV27 to TRBJ2-2; 8 bases fit TRBD1. Germline values: CDR1 MNHEY, CDR2 SMNVEV (reference sequence). Losses at the gene ends were 6 bases for V and 0 bases for J; bases not matched to a gene: 0. The CDR3 spans 14 residues. As DNA, the CDR3 is TGTGCCAGCAGGACAGGGGCGAACACCGGGGAGCTGTTTTTT. It yields the protein CASRTGANTGELFF.

As DNA, the CDR3 is TGTGCCAGCAGAACGGGACAGGGGAATTTTTACGAGCAGTACTTC. It codes for CASRTGQGNFYEQYF. The V call is TRBV6-6, the J call TRBJ2-7; 10 bases map to TRBD1. The CDR3 spans 15 residues. Looked up from germline, CDR1 is MNHNY and CDR2 is SVGAGI (reference sequence). The V gene end was trimmed by 6 bases and the J gene end by 4 bases; junction bases not matched to a gene: 9.

This chain connects TRBV9 to TRBJ2-5, with D unresolved. The CDR3 sequence is 15 residues long. V lost 0 bases and J 2 bases, leaving 11 bases between the germline ends. Germline V gives CDR1 SGDLS, CDR2 YYNGEE. The CDR3 nucleotides read TGTGCCAGCAGCGTAGAAGTGGCTCCTCAAGAGACCCAGTACTTC. It specifies CASSVEVAPQETQYF.

Notes on this clone: Additional DNA sequences in this sample encode the identical CDR3. The V and J genes are TRBV27 and TRBJ1-1; 8 bases align to TRBD1. The V segment lost 6 bases and the J segment 1 base; nucleotides outside the gene matches: 4. CDR1 and CDR2 (germline): MNHEY, SMNVEV (reference sequence). The CDR3 sequence is 14 residues long. CDR3 protein: CASSLGTGNTEAFF. CDR3 coding DNA: TGTGCCAGCAGCTTAGGGACAGGGAACACTGAAGCTTTCTTT.

The CDR3 here is CAISDQLGVGVSYNSPLHF. The CDR3 nucleotides are TGTGCCATCAGTGACCAGTTGGGTGTCGGGGTCTCCTATAATTCACCCCTCCACTTT. The V gene is TRBV10-3, the J gene TRBJ1-6; D remains unclear. Looked up from germline, CDR1 is ENHRY and CDR2 is SYGVKD. The V and J ends lost 3 bases and 0 bases respectively, with 18 bases between them. The CDR3 extends over 19 amino acids.

V usage is TRBV30 and J usage is TRBJ1-4; D uncertain. The CDR3 has 16 residues. Trimming left V 1 base short and J 0 bases short, with 12 bases between. The V gene's germline CDR1 is GTSNPN and CDR2 SVGIG (reference sequence). The CDR3 DNA is TGTGCCTGGAGTGCCGGGAAGTTTTCAACTAATGAAAAACTGTTTTTT. Encoded protein: CAWSAGKFSTNEKLFF.

Concerning this clone: At one end the junction does not follow the germline gene, possibly because of a read error. This chain links TRBV5-1 with TRBJ2-1; 7 nucleotides align to TRBD2. CDR3 size: 15 residues. Germline V gene lookup returns CDR1 SGHRS and CDR2 YFSETQ. The CDR3 DNA is TGCGCCAGCAGTTTGGAAGGGGCCGGGGGGAATGAGCAGTTCTTC. It specifies CASSLEGAGGNEQFF.

The rearrangement uses TRBV5-6 and TRBJ1-5; 7 bases are shared with TRBD1. Germline assignment: CDR1 SGHDT and CDR2 YYEEEE. Trimming cost V 7 bases and J 0 bases; bases outside gene matches: 7. The CDR3 totals 15 residues. In DNA form, the CDR3 reads TGTGCCAGCTCAAGGGGGCCGGATAGCAATCAGCCCCAGCATTTT. Its translation is CASSRGPDSNQPQHF.

CDR3 DNA: TGTGCCAGCAGCTTGAGGCTCCGGCTCTCGGGACAGGGATCCTACAATGAGCAGTTCTTC. Translation gives CASSLRLRLSGQGSYNEQFF. The rearrangement uses TRBV5-8 and TRBJ2-1; TRBD1 matches 9 bases. V lost 1 base to trimming and J lost 1 base; unmatched junction nucleotides: 15. Per the germline V gene, CDR1 is SGHTS and CDR2 is YDEGEE. The CDR3 has 20 amino acids.

V is TRBV7-9 and J is TRBJ2-2, with D perhaps TRBD1 (5 bases). This CDR3 is 19 amino acids long. In germline, CDR1 is SEHNR, CDR2 FQNEAQ (reference sequence). Trimming pared 5 bases from V and 2 bases from J, leaving 24 bases between. CDR3 sequence reads: CASSSRQGAHLINTGELFF. DNA of the CDR3: TGTGCCAGCAGCAGCCGGCAGGGCGCACATCTAATAAACACCGGGGAGCTGTTTTTT.

The chain links TRBV7-9 to TRBJ1-1; 11 bases align to TRBD1. V dropped 5 bases and J dropped 2; count of bases not matched to a gene: 4. Germline CDR1 and CDR2: SEHNR and FQNEAQ (reference sequence). This CDR3 is built from 15 residues. Written as DNA, the CDR3 is TGTGCCAGCAGCACCTGGACAGGGGGCAACACTGAAGCTTTCTTT. This codes for CASSTWTGGNTEAFF.

The chain couples TRBV3-1 (or the pseudogene TRBV3-2) to TRBJ2-7, with a tentative D call TRBD2 (5 bases). The CDR3 contains 15 residues. The germline gives CDR1 LGHDT, CDR2 YNNKEL (reference sequence). Trimming pared 0 bases from V and 1 base from J, leaving 10 bases between. The CDR3 bases are TGTGCCAGCAGCCAAGACGGTAGCGAATCCTACGAGCAGTACTTC. This sequence encodes CASSQDGSESYEQYF.

This chain joins TRBV14 and TRBJ2-2; 12 bases map to TRBD2. The CDR3 is 17 residues long. V dropped 1 base and J dropped 6; count of bases not matched to a gene: 6. Per the germline V gene, CDR1 is SGHDN and CDR2 is FVKESK. The CDR3 region has the DNA TGTGCCAGCAGCCAAGTTAGGACTAGCGGGACCCCCGGGGAGCTGTTTTTT. Translation: CASSQVRTSGTPGELFF.

The chain joins TRBV15 to TRBJ1-2; 10 nucleotides agree with TRBD1. V shed 3 bases, J shed 9 bases, and the junction held 4 bases outside the gene matches. This CDR3 comprises 13 residues. Germline CDR1 reads LNHNV; CDR2 reads YYDKDF (reference sequence). Here the CDR3 reads CATSSGTGDRYTF. CDR3 coding DNA: TGTGCCACCAGCAGCGGGACAGGGGACCGCTACACCTTC.

Only a few counts were recorded for this clone. The V and J genes are TRBV5-1 and TRBJ2-1; TRBD1 agrees at 7 bases. V lost 0 bases to trimming and J lost 5 bases; unmatched junction nucleotides: 5. The CDR3 is 15 residues long. Germline V gene lookup returns CDR1 SGHRS and CDR2 YFSETQ. The CDR3 DNA sequence: TGCGCCAGCAGCTTGGCCGAACAGGGGCACAATGAGCAGTTCTTC. It translates to CASSLAEQGHNEQFF.

The V and J genes are TRBV9 and TRBJ1-3, with 7 bases identical to TRBD1. The J segment lost 4 bases and the V segment lost 5 bases, leaving 9 bases of the junction unmatched. CDR1 and CDR2 from the germline V gene are SGDLS and YYNGEE. There are 15 residues in the CDR3. CDR3 region: CASSAGTANGNTIYF. CDR3 DNA: TGTGCCAGCAGTGCCGGGACAGCAAACGGAAACACCATATATTTT.

This chain joins TRBV11-2 and TRBJ1-5; D gene ambiguous. The CDR3 loop spans 14 amino acids. Germline CDR1 is SGHAT and CDR2 is FQNNGV. The V gene lost 1 base and the J gene lost 6 bases, with 10 bases spanning the gap. In DNA, the CDR3 is TGTGCCAGCAGCTTAGGTTCGAGCGGTCAGCCCCAGCATTTT. Translated, it gives CASSLGSSGQPQHF.

V and J are TRBV12-5 and TRBJ1-1, with a possible D match to TRBD1 (5 bases). Germline V lookup: CDR1 LGHNT, CDR2 FRNRAP. The V gene lost 5 bases and the J gene lost 0 bases, with 22 bases spanning the gap. The CDR3 has 18 amino acids. The DNA of the CDR3 is TGTGCTAGTGGTCCCGTCTGTGGGCGGGGCCCAATGAACACTGAAGCTTTCTTT. It specifies CASGPVCGRGPMNTEAFF.